The rows below give T cell receptor beta chains drawn from one sample of a study of early stage breast cancer tumors. Sequencing used immunoSEQ multiplex PCR; TCRdb keeps in-frame clones, though not all of them. The table lists tens of thousands of clones, about 78% of them singletons. Material: blood. The receptors were sampled from a person in their fifties or sixties with breast cancer. Each CDR3 is given with its conserved first and last residue. Fields, in order: clone size, V gene, D gene, J gene, CDR3 protein, CDR3 DNA. The D gene is left open where the match is weak. Rows may omit the clone size; those that give it use once, few, many or a size class.

.	TRBV7-6	TRBD2	TRBJ2-1	CASSPGRAVYNEQFF	TGTGCCAGCAGCCCGGGGAGGGCGGTTTACAATGAGCAGTTCTTC
.	TRBV6-6	TRBD2	TRBJ2-3	CASSPRKGGVTDTQYF	TGTGCCAGCAGTCCGAGAAAGGGAGGGGTGACAGATACGCAGTATTTT
few	TRBV5-6	.	TRBJ1-3	CASSLPTGSSGNTIYF	TGTGCCAGCAGCTTACCGACGGGGAGCTCTGGAAACACCATATATTTT
.	TRBV7-7	TRBD2	TRBJ2-1	CASSPLAGGNEQFF	TGTGCTAGCAGCCCACTAGCGGGGGGCAATGAGCAGTTCTTC
.	TRBV9	TRBD1	TRBJ2-2	CASSSRQGAGELFF	TGTGCCAGCAGCTCCCGACAGGGCGCCGGGGAGCTGTTTTTT
few	TRBV19	TRBD1	TRBJ2-2	CASSRDRQNTGELFF	TGTGCCAGTTCGAGGGACAGGCAGAACACCGGGGAGCTGTTTTTT
few	TRBV29-1	.	TRBJ1-2	CSVERGSDSGYTF	TGCAGCGTTGAACGGGGGTCCGATAGCGGCTACACCTTC
.	TRBV5-1	TRBD2	TRBJ2-5	CASSLETSTQYF	TGCGCCAGCAGCTTGGAGACTAGCACCCAGTACTTC
.	TRBV29-1	TRBD1	TRBJ2-6	CSVAPGGPGANVLTF	TGCAGCGTTGCCCCAGGGGGCCCTGGGGCCAACGTCCTGACTTTC
.	TRBV2	.	TRBJ2-2	CASSDPSGAGELFF	TGTGCCAGCAGTGACCCATCGGGGGCCGGGGAGCTGTTTTTT
few	TRBV5-6	TRBD2	TRBJ2-1	CASSLEAGTSPYNEQFF	TGTGCCAGCAGCTTGGAAGCCGGGACTAGTCCGTACAATGAGCAGTTCTTC
.	TRBV27	TRBD2	TRBJ2-3	CASSTRTGGLGGDWDTQYF	TGTGCCAGCAGTACCCGGACGGGGGGACTAGGCGGGGATTGGGATACGCAGTATTTT
few	TRBV10-3	.	TRBJ1-1	CAIRTTGMNTEAFF	TGTGCCATCAGAACAACAGGGATGAACACTGAAGCTTTCTTT